The clone carrying this T cell receptor (beta chain) has just one count. This sample is drawn from a study of shared clonotypes between healthy human individuals. All donors qualified as healthy HIV-negative adults and had experienced no recent acute infections or vaccinations. Using immunoSEQ multiplex PCR, the repertoire was profiled, and TCRdb retains in-frame clones only, with some absent. The profile shows millions of clones, 90% to 95% of them singletons. Germline CDR1 is KGHSH and CDR2 is LQKENI. There are 14 residues in the CDR3. The V gene lost 3 bases and the J gene lost 4 bases, with 12 bases spanning the gap.

The chain couples TRBV18 to TRBJ2-5; a possible D gene is TRBD1 (6 bases). This receptor was identified in a man between 18 and 35 years old in good health. Sequencing was carried out using naive CD4+ T cells sorted from blood. Subset given: CD45RA+ positively selected. The CDR3: CASSPQQGPETQYF. CDR3 nucleotides: TGTGCCAGCTCACCTCAACAGGGACCAGAGACCCAGTACTTC.